This T cell receptor (beta chain) was identified in a study of CD8 T cells in ankylosing spondylitis. CDR1 is SGHAT and CDR2 is FQNNGV in the germline V gene. Trimming took off 5 bases at V and 4 bases at J, with 11 bases between the two ends. The CDR3 loop spans 14 amino acids. TCRdb independently ran MiXCR on the 5' RACE reads; one entry per CDR3 protein. The table lists more than 150,000 distinct CDR3 sequences, over 10% of them singletons. In its sample, this clonotype was seen many times. The antigen remains unidentified. Overall study findings and caveats: Prior work had noted some motif variants in reactive arthritis blood and synovial fluid.

The receptor was isolated from a female donor with ankylosing spondylitis or in good health (not recorded which). This chain joins TRBV11-2 and TRBJ2-2; D perhaps matches TRBD2 (5 bases). Sequencing was carried out using blood, either unsorted or a sorted T cell fraction (not recorded which). Here the CDR3 reads CASSPDRGTGELFF. The CDR3, as DNA: TGTGCCAGCAGCCCGGACCGGGGCACCGGGGAGCTGTTTTTT.